One sample yielded the 30 T cell receptor beta chains listed below, sequenced in a study of post-analysis software for immune sequencing data. TCR beta cDNA libraries included unique molecular identifiers. MiXCR was run by TCRdb on the PCR reads, yielding one entry per CDR3 protein. The table shows some 890,000 distinct CDR3 sequences, with roughly 58% occurring only once. Whole-study findings and limits: Among 5 or 6 TRBV segments more frequent in patients than controls were TRBV5-6, TRBV5-1 and TRBV20-1.

These receptors' targets are unknown. The material sequenced was blood. The receptors come from a girl between 10 and 17 years old with multiple sclerosis.

This chain links TRBV5-1 with TRBJ2-3, with D maybe TRBD1 (6 bases). V lost 5 bases to trimming and J lost 2 bases, with 18 bases between them. The CDR3 totals 16 residues. CDR1 SGHRS and CDR2 YFSETQ come from the germline V gene. CDR3 loop: CASRSRQDLFTDTQYF. CDR3 in DNA: TGCGCCAGCAGGAGTCGACAGGACCTCTTCACAGATACGCAGTATTTT.

This clonotype was seen more than once but under ten times. This chain connects TRBV12-3 or TRBV12-4 to TRBJ2-7, with D possibly being TRBD2 (6 bases). CDR3 length: 16 residues. Trimming took off 5 bases at V and 1 base at J, with 18 bases between the two ends. CDR3 DNA sequence: TGTGCCAGCAGTCCGAACCGGGGACTGGCATCCTACGAGCAGTACTTC. It translates to CASSPNRGLASYEQYF.

The chain combines TRBV6-1 with TRBJ1-1; D is uncertain. The CDR3 consists of 16 residues. In germline, CDR1 is MNHNS, CDR2 SASEGT. V lost 4 bases and J lost 1, with 16 bases in between. The CDR3 coding sequence is TGTGCCAGCAGTGGTAGACCTCAAAATCAGAACACTGAAGCTTTCTTT. It codes for CASSGRPQNQNTEAFF.

The chain uses TRBV7-2 and TRBJ1-5; 12 bases map to TRBD1. The V and J ends lost 2 bases and 6 bases, in that order; junction bases with no gene match: 5. The CDR3 contains 16 residues. Germline CDR1 is SGHTA and CDR2 is FQGNSA. The CDR3 bases are TGTGCCAGCAGCTTAAGGGGACAGGGGGCCGGTCAGCCCCAGCATTTT. This translates into CASSLRGQGAGQPQHF.

This clonotype appeared a single time. The rearrangement joins TRBV29-1 to TRBJ1-2; 9 nucleotides match TRBD1. The germline V gene encodes CDR1 SQVTM and CDR2 ANQGSEA. This CDR3 is built from 16 residues. V trimming: 7 bases; J trimming: 2 bases; junction bases outside the gene matches: 14. The CDR3 spells CSAYTGGAGVNYGYTF. In nucleotides, the CDR3 is TGCAGCGCTTACACAGGGGGCGCGGGGGTAAACTATGGCTACACCTTC.

The V gene is TRBV7-9, the J gene TRBJ1-2, with TRBD1 as a possible D gene (5 bases). Deletions cut 5 bases from V and 7 bases from J, with 17 bases between. This CDR3 region has 14 residues. Germline-derived CDR1 and CDR2 are SEHNR and FQNEAQ (reference sequence). The CDR3 DNA is TGTGCCAGCAGCCCAACGGGGGGTCGGAGTGGCTACACCTTC. Protein product: CASSPTGGRSGYTF.

The chain has TRBV20-1 and TRBJ2-4; D is ambiguous. With 4 bases removed from V and 13 bases from J, the gap between germline ends came to 11 bases. The CDR3 runs to 10 residues. Germline CDR1 is DFQATT and CDR2 is SNEGSKA (reference sequence). The CDR3 reads CSAKISEQYF. As DNA, the CDR3 is TGCAGTGCTAAGATTTCTGAGCAGTACTTC.

CDR3 in DNA: TGTGCCAGCAGCCAAGAGTCCCACAGGGGCCCCTACGAGCAGTACTTC. Amino acid sequence: CASSQESHRGPYEQYF. The chain recombines TRBV3-1 with TRBJ2-7, with TRBD1 matching 7 bases. Germline V CDR1 and CDR2: LGHDT, YNNKEL (reference sequence). Trimming at V came to 0 bases and at J to 2 bases, leaving 7 bases not matched to a gene. CDR3 length equals 16 residues.

This chain joins TRBV4-1 and TRBJ2-7, with 10 bases aligning to TRBD1. In germline, CDR1 is MGHRA, CDR2 YSYEKL. CDR3 length: 16 residues. J lost 2 bases, V lost 1 base, and 5 bases had no gene match. CDR3 DNA: TGCGCCAGCAGCCAAGTCGGGGGACAGGGGACCTACGAGCAGTACTTC. Protein: CASSQVGGQGTYEQYF.

The chain links TRBV6-6 to TRBJ2-7, with TRBD2 as a possible D gene (6 bases). The ends were cut back, 0 bases at V and 1 base at J, with 10 bases in the middle. The CDR3 spans 15 residues. Germline V gene lookup returns CDR1 MNHNY and CDR2 SVGAGI (reference sequence). The CDR3 DNA follows: TGTGCCAGCAGTTACTCGCGGCGGGGTTCCTACGAGCAGTACTTC. Its protein product is CASSYSRRGSYEQYF.

V usage is TRBV29-1 and J usage is TRBJ1-1; no reliable D call. CDR3 length equals 13 residues. The germline V gene encodes CDR1 SQVTM and CDR2 ANQGSEA. V was clipped by 5 bases and J by 4 bases, with 14 bases between them. CDR3 in amino acids: CSVSLGVGTEAFF. CDR3 coding DNA: TGCAGCGTTAGCCTCGGTGTGGGCACTGAAGCTTTCTTT.

The chain links TRBV12-3 or TRBV12-4 to TRBJ2-7; D tentatively reads TRBD1 or TRBD2 (6 bases each). The CDR3 contains 17 residues. Trimming cost V 6 bases and J 7 bases, with 28 bases left between them. In nucleotides, the CDR3 is TGTGCCAGCAGCCCCAATCGAGGGGGGACCTCGTCGGTGGAGCAGTACTTC. Translated, it gives CASSPNRGGTSSVEQYF.

This chain links TRBV20-1 with TRBJ2-5; 9 nucleotides align to TRBD1. The DNA end favors TRBJ2-7, so the J call may be wrong. From germline, CDR1 is DFQATT and CDR2 SNEGSKA (reference sequence). This CDR3 is built from 13 residues. CDR3 region: CSATADRGHEQYF. CDR3 in DNA: TGCAGTGCAACCGCGGACAGGGGACACGAGCAGTACTTC.

This clonotype has only a few counts. The chain joins TRBV20-1 to TRBJ2-5; possible D gene TRBD2, 7 bases. Germline V CDR1 and CDR2: DFQATT, SNEGSKA (reference sequence). V lost 7 bases to trimming and J lost 3 bases, with 18 bases between them. The CDR3 extends over 14 amino acids. The CDR3 DNA is TGCAGTGTTGGGGGGGCGGTGTATGAAGAGACCCAGTACTTC. Encoded protein: CSVGGAVYEETQYF.

The V and J genes are TRBV7-9 and TRBJ1-4, with D unresolved. V was clipped by 3 bases and J by 6 bases, with 8 bases between them. Germline assignment: CDR1 SEHNR and CDR2 FQNEAQ (reference sequence). The CDR3 sequence is 13 residues long. The CDR3 bases are TGTGCCAGCAGCTTGAGGGAGTATGAAAAACTGTTTTTT. Translating it yields CASSLREYEKLFF.

This clonotype was seen a handful of times. The chain joins TRBV2 to TRBJ2-7; 8 bases map to TRBD2. Trimming cost V 2 bases and J 2 bases; bases outside gene matches: 5. CDR1 is SNHLY, CDR2 FYNNEI, per germline. This CDR3 comprises 15 residues. CDR3 in amino acids: CASSEMVAGPYEQYF. The CDR3 DNA is TGTGCCAGCAGTGAAATGGTAGCGGGACCCTACGAGCAGTACTTC. The complete variable domain, with remaining parts taken from reference TRBV2 and TRBJ2-7, reads EPEVTQTPSHQVTQMGQEVILRCVPISNHLYFYWYRQILGQKVEFLVSFYNNEISEKSEIFDDQFSVERPDGSNFTLKIRSTKLEDSAMYFCASSEMVAGPYEQYFGPGTRLTVT.

Remarks on this clonotype: At one of its ends the junction is not consistent with the germline gene, which may arise from a read error. This rearrangement joins TRBV5-6 to TRBJ2-7; D is unclear. Looked up from germline, CDR1 is SGHDT and CDR2 is YYEEEE. The CDR3 contains 14 residues. CDR3 coding DNA: TGTGCCAGCAGCTTGGGACGGAGCTCCTACGAGCGGTACTTC. It encodes CASSLGRSSYERYF.

The rearrangement links TRBV5-1 to TRBJ2-4, with 10 bases lining up with TRBD2. Near its end, the DNA agrees better with TRBJ2-7, so the J call may be wrong. The germline V gene has CDR1 SGHRS and CDR2 YFSETQ. The CDR3 extends over 13 amino acids. The CDR3 bases are TGCGCCAGCAGGAGCGGGGGGGGCCACGAGCAGTACTTC. Its translation is CASRSGGGHEQYF.

The gene calls are TRBV30 and TRBJ2-3, with 7 bases lining up with TRBD1. The CDR3 totals 15 residues. Germline lookup yields CDR1 GTSNPN and CDR2 SVGIG (reference sequence). J gave up 2 bases and V 2 bases, and 7 bases lay outside the gene matches. This chain's CDR3 is CAWSPGTANTDTQYF. As DNA, the CDR3 is TGTGCCTGGAGTCCCGGGACAGCAAACACAGATACGCAGTATTTT.

The table lists this clonotype with a few counts. This chain links TRBV10-3 with TRBJ1-2; no clear D. The CDR3 contains 13 residues. V lost 0 bases and J lost 6, with 8 bases in between. Germline lookup yields CDR1 ENHRY and CDR2 SYGVKD. The CDR3 reads CAISESASNGYTF. The CDR3 DNA follows: TGTGCCATCAGTGAGTCGGCTTCAAATGGCTACACCTTC.

The chain couples TRBV15 to TRBJ2-1; tentatively, D is TRBD1 (6 bases). This CDR3 has 14 amino acids. The ends were cut back, 7 bases at V and 1 base at J, with 11 bases in the middle. The germline CDR1 and CDR2 sequences are LNHNV and YYDKDF (reference sequence). The CDR3 DNA reads as TGTGCCACCACCAGGACAGATTCCTACAATGAGCAGTTCTTC. The encoded protein is CATTRTDSYNEQFF.

This clonotype was detected only a few times. The rearrangement uses TRBV10-3 and TRBJ2-4, with TRBD2 matching 10 bases. The J call is in doubt because the DNA end fits TRBJ2-7 better. CDR3 length: 14 residues. The germline CDR1 and CDR2 sequences are ENHRY and SYGVKD. CDR3 bases: TGTGCCATCAGAGATAGCGGGAGGCACTACGAGCAGTACTTC. Amino acids: CAIRDSGRHYEQYF.

The chain is built from TRBV5-1 and TRBJ1-1; maybe TRBD1 (6 bases). Looked up from germline, CDR1 is SGHRS and CDR2 is YFSETQ. Trimming shortened V by 0 bases and J by 1 base, and 10 bases separated the two germline ends. The CDR3 runs 15 residues. DNA of the CDR3: TGCGCCAGCAGCTTGGTGGGGGCAAAGAACACTGAAGCTTTCTTT. Its protein product is CASSLVGAKNTEAFF.

The rearrangement links TRBV18 to TRBJ2-4; perhaps TRBD1 as D (6 bases). The ends were cut back, 0 bases at V and 2 bases at J, with 11 bases in the middle. Germline values: CDR1 KGHSH, CDR2 LQKENI. CDR3 length: 16 residues. The CDR3 sequence: CASSPPYRDTKNIQYF. The CDR3, as DNA: TGTGCCAGCTCACCACCCTACAGGGATACCAAAAACATTCAGTACTTC.

V gene TRBV5-1 combines with J gene TRBJ1-2, with unresolved D. Germline assignment: CDR1 SGHRS and CDR2 YFSETQ. The CDR3 length is 13 residues. Trimming took 5 bases from V and 5 from J, leaving 13 bases between them. The CDR3 DNA sequence: TGCGCCAGCAGGCCTAACACAGATTATGGCTACACCTTC. Translating it yields CASRPNTDYGYTF.

The CDR3 DNA reads TGTGCCACCAGCGTATTAGCGGATCCCACAGATACGCAGTATTTT. As protein: CATSVLADPTDTQYF. The V and J genes are TRBV15 and TRBJ2-3; weak D call: TRBD2 (6 bases). Trimming pared 5 bases from V and 2 bases from J, leaving 14 bases between. The CDR3 covers 15 residues. Germline V lookup: CDR1 LNHNV, CDR2 YYDKDF (reference sequence).

Regarding this clonotype: Compared with germline, one end of the junction differs, possibly owing to a read error. V and J are TRBV7-9 and TRBJ2-7; a possible D gene is TRBD1 (5 bases). This CDR3 contains 12 residues. Germline V gives CDR1 SEHNR, CDR2 FQNEAQ (reference sequence). The CDR3 DNA reads as TGTACCAGCAGCAACCAATCAGGGCGGCAGTACTTC. Its translation: CTSSNQSGRQYF.

In the case of this clonotype: An end of the junction differs from the germline gene, which may be a read error. The V and J genes are TRBV18 and TRBJ2-7; D might be TRBD1 (5 bases). The CDR3 contains 15 residues. Germline CDR1 and CDR2: KGHSH and LQKENI. This chain's CDR3 is CASPPPGRAPYEQYF. The CDR3 DNA sequence: TGTGCCAGCCCACCACCCGGCAGGGCCCCCTACGAGCAGTACTTC.

V usage is TRBV27 and J usage is TRBJ2-3; a possible D gene is TRBD2 (5 bases). V shed 5 bases and J shed 2 bases, with 14 bases lying between them. Germline CDR1 reads MNHEY; CDR2 reads SMNVEV (reference sequence). CDR3 length: 15 amino acids. The CDR3 spells CASSQDYSATDTQYF. CDR3 nucleotide sequence: TGTGCCAGCAGTCAAGACTACTCTGCCACAGATACGCAGTATTTT.

The CDR3 DNA follows: TGCGCCAGCCGCGAAACAGCGGTTCAAGAGACCCAGTACTTC. It is translated as CASRETAVQETQYF. The V and J genes are TRBV5-1 and TRBJ2-5, with D perhaps TRBD2 (5 bases). In germline, CDR1 is SGHRS, CDR2 YFSETQ. This CDR3 is built from 14 residues. V lost 7 bases, J lost 2 bases, and 15 bases lay in between.